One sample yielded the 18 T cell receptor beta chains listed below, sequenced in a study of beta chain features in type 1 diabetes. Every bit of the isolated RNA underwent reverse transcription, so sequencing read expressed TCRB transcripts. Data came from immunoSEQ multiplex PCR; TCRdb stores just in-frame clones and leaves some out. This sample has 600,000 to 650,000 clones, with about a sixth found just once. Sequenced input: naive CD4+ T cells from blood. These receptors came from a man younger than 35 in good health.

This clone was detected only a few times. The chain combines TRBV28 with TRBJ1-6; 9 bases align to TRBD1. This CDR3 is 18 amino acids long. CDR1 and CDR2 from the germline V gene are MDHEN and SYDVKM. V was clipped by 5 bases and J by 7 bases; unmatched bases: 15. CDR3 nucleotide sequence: TGTGCCAGCAGTCGCTCCGGGACAGGGAGGTTTCGAAATTCACCCCTCCACTTT. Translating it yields CASSRSGTGRFRNSPLHF.

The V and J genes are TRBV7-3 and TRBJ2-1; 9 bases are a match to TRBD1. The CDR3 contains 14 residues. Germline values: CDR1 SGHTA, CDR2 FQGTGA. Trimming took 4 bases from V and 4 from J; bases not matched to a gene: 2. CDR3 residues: CASSSGTGYNEQFF. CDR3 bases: TGTGCCAGCAGCTCCGGGACAGGGTACAATGAGCAGTTCTTC.

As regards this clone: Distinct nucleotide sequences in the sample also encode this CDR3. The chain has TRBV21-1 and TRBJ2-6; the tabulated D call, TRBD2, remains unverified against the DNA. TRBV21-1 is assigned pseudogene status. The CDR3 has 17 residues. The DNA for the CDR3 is TGTGCCAGCAGCAAGGTCCAGGGACTGTTGGGGGCCAACGTCCTGACTTTC. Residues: CASSKVQGLLGANVLTF.

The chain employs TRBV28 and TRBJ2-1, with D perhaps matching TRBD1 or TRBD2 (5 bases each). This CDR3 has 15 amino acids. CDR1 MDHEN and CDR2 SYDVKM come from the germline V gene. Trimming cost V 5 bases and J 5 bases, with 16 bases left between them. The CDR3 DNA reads TGTGCCAGCAGTCTTACCGACCGGGGCCACAATGAGCAGTTCTTC. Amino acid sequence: CASSLTDRGHNEQFF.

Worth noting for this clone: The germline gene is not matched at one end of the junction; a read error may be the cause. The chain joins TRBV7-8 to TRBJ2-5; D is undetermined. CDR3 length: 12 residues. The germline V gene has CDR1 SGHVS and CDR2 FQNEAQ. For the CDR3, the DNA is TGTGCCAGCAGCTCCGGACGGCCTTCCCGGCACTTC. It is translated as CASSSGRPSRHF.

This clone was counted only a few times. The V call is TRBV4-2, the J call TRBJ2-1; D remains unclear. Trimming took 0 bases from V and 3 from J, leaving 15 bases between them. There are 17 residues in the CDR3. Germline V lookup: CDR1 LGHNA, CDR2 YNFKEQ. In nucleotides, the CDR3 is TGTGCCAGCAGCCAAGAGTCTAAAGCGAGAGACTACAATGAGCAGTTCTTC. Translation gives CASSQESKARDYNEQFF.

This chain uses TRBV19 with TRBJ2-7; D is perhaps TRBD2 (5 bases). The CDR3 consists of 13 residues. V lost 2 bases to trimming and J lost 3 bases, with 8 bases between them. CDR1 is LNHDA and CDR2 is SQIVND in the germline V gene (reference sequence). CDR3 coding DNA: TGTGCCAGTAGTATACGGGGTTTCTACGAGCAGTACTTC. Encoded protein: CASSIRGFYEQYF. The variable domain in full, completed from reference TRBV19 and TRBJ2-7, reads DGGITQSPKYLFRKEGQNVTLSCEQNLNHDAMYWYRQDPGQGLRLIYYSQIVNDFQKGDIAEGYSVSREKKESFPLTVTSAQKNPTAFYLCASSIRGFYEQYFGPGTRLTVT.

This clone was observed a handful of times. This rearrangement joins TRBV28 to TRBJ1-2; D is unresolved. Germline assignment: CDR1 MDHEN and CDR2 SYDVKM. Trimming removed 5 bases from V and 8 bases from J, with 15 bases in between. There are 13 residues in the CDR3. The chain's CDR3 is CASSPLDLAGYTF. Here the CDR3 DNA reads TGTGCCAGCAGTCCGCTGGACCTAGCGGGCTACACCTTC.

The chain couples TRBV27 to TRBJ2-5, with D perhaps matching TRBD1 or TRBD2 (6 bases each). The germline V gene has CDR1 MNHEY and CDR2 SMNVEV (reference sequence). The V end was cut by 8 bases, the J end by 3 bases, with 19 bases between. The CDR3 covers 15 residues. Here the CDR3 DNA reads TGTGCCAGCGGGGCCCGGGGGCTTAACGAAGAGACCCAGTACTTC. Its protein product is CASGARGLNEETQYF.

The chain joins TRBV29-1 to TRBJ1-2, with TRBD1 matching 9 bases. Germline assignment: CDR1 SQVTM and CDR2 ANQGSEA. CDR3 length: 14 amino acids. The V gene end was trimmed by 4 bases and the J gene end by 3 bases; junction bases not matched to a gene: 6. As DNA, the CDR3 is TGCAGCGTTGGGCACAGGGGGCTTGACTATGGCTACACCTTC. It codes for CSVGHRGLDYGYTF.

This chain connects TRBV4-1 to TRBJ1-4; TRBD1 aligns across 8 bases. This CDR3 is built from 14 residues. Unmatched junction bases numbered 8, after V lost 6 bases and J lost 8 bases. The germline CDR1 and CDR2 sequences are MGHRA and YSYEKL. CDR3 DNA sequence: TGCGCCAGCAGTCTTGGACAGGGTTGGGAAAAACTGTTTTTT. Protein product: CASSLGQGWEKLFF.

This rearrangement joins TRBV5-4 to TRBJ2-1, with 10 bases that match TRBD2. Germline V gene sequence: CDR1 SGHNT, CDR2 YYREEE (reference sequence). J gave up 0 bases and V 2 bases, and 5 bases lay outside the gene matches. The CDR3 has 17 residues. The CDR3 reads CASSFFRTSGSYNEQFF. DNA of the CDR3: TGTGCCAGCAGCTTTTTCCGGACTAGCGGCTCCTACAATGAGCAGTTCTTC.

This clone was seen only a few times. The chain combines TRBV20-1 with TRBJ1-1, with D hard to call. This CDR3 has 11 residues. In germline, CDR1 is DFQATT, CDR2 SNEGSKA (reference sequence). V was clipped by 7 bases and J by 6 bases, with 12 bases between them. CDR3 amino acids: CSVASRAEAFF. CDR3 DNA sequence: TGCAGTGTGGCCAGCCGGGCTGAAGCTTTCTTT.

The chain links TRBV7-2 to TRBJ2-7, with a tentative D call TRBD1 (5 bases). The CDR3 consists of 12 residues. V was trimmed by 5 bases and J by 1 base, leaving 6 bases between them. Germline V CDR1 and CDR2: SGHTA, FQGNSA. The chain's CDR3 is CASSRQSYEQYF. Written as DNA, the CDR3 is TGTGCCAGCAGCCGACAGTCCTACGAGCAGTACTTC.

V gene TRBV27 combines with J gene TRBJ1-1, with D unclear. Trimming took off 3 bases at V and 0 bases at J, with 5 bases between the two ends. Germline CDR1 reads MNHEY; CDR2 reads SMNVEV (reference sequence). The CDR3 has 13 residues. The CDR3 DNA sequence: TGTGCCAGCAGTTTGACCTTGAACACTGAAGCTTTCTTT. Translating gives CASSLTLNTEAFF.

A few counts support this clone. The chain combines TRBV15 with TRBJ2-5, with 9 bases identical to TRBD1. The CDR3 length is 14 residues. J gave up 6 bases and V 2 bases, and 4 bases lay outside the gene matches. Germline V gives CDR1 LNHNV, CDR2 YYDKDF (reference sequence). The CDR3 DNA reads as TGTGCCACCAGCAGAACGACAGGGGGAAAGACCCAGTACTTC. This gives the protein CATSRTTGGKTQYF.

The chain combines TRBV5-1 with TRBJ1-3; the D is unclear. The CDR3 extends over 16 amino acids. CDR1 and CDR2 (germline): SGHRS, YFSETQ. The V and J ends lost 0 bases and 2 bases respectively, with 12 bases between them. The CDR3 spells CASSLGPAMAGNTIYF. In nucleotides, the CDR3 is TGCGCCAGCAGCTTGGGCCCCGCGATGGCTGGAAACACCATATATTTT.

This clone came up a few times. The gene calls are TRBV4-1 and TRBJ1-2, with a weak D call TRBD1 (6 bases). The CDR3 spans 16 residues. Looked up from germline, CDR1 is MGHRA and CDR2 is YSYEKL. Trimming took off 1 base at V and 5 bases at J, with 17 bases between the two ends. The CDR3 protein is CASSQVRGTGYYGYTF. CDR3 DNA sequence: TGCGCCAGCAGCCAAGTTAGGGGGACGGGGTATTATGGCTACACCTTC.